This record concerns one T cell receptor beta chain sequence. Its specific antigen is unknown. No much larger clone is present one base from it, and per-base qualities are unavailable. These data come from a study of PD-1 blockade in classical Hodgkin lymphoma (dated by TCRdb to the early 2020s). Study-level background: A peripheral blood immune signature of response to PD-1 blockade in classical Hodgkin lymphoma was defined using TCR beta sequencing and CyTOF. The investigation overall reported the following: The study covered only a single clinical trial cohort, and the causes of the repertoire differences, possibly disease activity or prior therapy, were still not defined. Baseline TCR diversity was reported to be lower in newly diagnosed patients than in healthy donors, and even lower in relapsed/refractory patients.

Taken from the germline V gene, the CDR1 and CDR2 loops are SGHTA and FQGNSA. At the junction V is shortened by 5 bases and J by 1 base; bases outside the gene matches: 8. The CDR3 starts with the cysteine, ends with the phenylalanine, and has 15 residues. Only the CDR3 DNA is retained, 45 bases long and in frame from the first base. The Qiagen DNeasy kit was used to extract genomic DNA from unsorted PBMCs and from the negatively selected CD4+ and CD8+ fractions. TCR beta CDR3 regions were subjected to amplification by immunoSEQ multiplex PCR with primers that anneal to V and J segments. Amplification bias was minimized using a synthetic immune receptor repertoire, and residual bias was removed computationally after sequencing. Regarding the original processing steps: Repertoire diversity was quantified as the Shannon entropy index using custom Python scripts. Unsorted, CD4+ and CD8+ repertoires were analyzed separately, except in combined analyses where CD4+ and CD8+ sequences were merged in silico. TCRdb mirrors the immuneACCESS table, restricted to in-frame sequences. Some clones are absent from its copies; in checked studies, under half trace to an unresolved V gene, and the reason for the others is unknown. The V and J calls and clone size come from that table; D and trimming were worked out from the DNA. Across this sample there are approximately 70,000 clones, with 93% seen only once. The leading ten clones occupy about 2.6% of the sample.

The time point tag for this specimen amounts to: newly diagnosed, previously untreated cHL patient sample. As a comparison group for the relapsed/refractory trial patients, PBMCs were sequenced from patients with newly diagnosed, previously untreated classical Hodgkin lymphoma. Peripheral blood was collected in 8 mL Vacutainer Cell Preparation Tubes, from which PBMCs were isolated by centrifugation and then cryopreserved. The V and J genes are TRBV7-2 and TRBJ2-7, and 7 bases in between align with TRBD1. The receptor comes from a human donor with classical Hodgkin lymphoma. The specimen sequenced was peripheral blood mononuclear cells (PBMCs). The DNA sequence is TGTGCCAGCAGCCGCGTAGGGGGCTATTCCTACGAGCAGTACTTC. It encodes CASSRVGGYSYEQYF.